This T cell receptor beta chain comes out of a study of a mutant IDH1 vaccine in newly diagnosed glioma. Study information: Treatment recipients were roughly 62% male and around 38% female, and their mean age was around 40 years. Prior therapy was radiotherapy, temozolomide, or both; most received both.

J lost 7 bases, V lost 3 bases, and 9 bases had no gene match. The CDR3 is made up of 15 amino acids. Germline loops: CDR1 SGHDT, CDR2 YYEEEE. Overall study results and limits: Pseudoprogression seemed unrelated to changes in top peripheral T cell clonotypes.

About this clone: The antigen is unknown.

Stated time point: week 5, during vaccination. A 20-mer mutant IDH1 peptide at 300 ug was injected subcutaneously with topical imiquimod. Tumors from donors were new WHO grade 3 or 4 IDH1-mutant astrocytomas with ATRX loss. Produced via immunoSEQ multiplex PCR; TCRdb's table is partial and in-frame only. The repertoire has roughly 28,000 clones, approximately 79% of them found once; the top ten carry roughly 7%. The source of this sequence is a man between 40 and 49 years old with glioma. Some clones in this sample may be carry-over from other donors' samples. The chain is built from TRBV5-6 and TRBJ1-4; 7 bases agree with TRBD1. The sequences come from PBMCs, collected from a glioma patient whose treatment included an IDH1 peptide vaccine. The CDR3 loop reads CASSSRRGGIEKLFF. Here the CDR3 DNA reads TGTGCCAGCAGCTCCCGCAGGGGGGGAATTGAAAAACTGTTTTTT.